A single T cell receptor beta chain is shown here with its context. What it binds is not known. This specimen comes from a study of cytomegalovirus exposure and HLA in healthy donors. Study conclusions and caveats: Sequencing depth roughly uniform across donors was assumed in presence/absence analyses.

The germline V gene encodes CDR1 MNHNS and CDR2 SASEGT. The CDR3 contains 15 residues. The V end lost 0 bases, the J end lost 1 base, and 10 bases lay between the germline ends. The PCR was carried out with 60 Vbeta primers and 13 Jbeta primers. The data were produced by immunoSEQ multiplex PCR, yet TCRdb's version contains in-frame clones alone and is incomplete. Here the sample spans some 130,000 clones, 65% to 80% being singletons. The genes are TRBV6-1 and TRBJ2-7, with D perhaps matching TRBD1 (5 bases). This receptor was obtained from a man in his forties in good health and CMV-seronegative. The sequencing sample was made of PBMCs. In DNA form, the CDR3 reads TGTGCCAGCAGTGAAGCGCTTCAGGGTTCCTACGAGCAGTACTTC. As protein: CASSEALQGSYEQYF.